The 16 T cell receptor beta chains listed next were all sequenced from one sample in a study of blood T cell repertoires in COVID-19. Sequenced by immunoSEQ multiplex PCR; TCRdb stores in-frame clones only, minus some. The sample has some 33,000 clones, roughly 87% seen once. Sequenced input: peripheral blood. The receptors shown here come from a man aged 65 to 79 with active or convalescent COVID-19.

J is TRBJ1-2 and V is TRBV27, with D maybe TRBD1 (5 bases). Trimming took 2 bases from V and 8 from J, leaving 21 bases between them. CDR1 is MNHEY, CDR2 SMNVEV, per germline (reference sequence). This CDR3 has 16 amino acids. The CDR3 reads CASSLGGWARVGGYTF. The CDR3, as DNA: TGTGCCAGCAGTTTAGGGGGGTGGGCGAGGGTAGGCGGCTACACCTTC.

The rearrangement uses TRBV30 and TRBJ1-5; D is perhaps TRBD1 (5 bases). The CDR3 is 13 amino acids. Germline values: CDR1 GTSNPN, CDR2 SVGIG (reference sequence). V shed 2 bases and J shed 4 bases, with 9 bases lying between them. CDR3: CAWSLGENQPQHF. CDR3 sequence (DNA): TGTGCCTGGAGTTTAGGGGAAAATCAGCCCCAGCATTTT.

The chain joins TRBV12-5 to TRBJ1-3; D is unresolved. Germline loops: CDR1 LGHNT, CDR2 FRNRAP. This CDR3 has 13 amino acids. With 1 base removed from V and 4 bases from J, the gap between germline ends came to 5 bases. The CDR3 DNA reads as TGTGCTAGTGGTTTGGCTAGGGGAAACACCATATATTTT. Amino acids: CASGLARGNTIYF.

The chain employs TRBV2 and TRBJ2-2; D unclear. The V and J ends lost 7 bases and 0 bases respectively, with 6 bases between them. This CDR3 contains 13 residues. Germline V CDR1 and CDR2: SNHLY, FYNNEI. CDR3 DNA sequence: TGTGCCAGCAATACAGCGAACACCGGGGAGCTGTTTTTT. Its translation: CASNTANTGELFF. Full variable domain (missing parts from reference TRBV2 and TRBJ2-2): EPEVTQTPSHQVTQMGQEVILRCVPISNHLYFYWYRQILGQKVEFLVSFYNNEISEKSEIFDDQFSVERPDGSNFTLKIRSTKLEDSAMYFCASNTANTGELFFGEGSRLTVL.

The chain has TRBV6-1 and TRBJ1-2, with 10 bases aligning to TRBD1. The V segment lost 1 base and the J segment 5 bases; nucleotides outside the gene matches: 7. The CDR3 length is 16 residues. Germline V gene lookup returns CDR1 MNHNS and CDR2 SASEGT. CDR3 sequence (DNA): TGTGCCAGCAGTGAAGTTTGGACAGGGGGTGGGTATGGCTACACCTTC. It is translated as CASSEVWTGGGYGYTF.

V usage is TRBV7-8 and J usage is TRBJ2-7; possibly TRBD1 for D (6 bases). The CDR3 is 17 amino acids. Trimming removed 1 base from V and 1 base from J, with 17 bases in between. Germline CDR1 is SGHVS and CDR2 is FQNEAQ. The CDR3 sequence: CASSLEVWQGISYEQYF. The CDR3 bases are TGTGCCAGCAGCTTAGAGGTTTGGCAGGGGATATCCTACGAGCAGTACTTC.

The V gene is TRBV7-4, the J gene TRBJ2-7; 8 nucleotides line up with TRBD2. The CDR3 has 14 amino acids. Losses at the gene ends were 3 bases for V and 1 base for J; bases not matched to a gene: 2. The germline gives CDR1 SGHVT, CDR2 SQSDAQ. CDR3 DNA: TGTGCCAGCAGCTTGCGGGAGGAATCCTACGAGCAGTACTTC. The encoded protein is CASSLREESYEQYF. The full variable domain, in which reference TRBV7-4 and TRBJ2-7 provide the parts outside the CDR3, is GAGVSQSPRYKVAKRGRDVALRCDSISGHVTLYWYRQTLGQGSEVLTYSQSDAQRDKSGRPSGRFSAERPERSVSTLKIQRTEQGDSAVYLCASSLREESYEQYFGPGTRLTVT.

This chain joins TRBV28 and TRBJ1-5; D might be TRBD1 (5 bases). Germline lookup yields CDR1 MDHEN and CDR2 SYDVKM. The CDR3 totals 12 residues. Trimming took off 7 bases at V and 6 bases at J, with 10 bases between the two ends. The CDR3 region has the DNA TGTGCCAGCAAGCGGGGGGGTCAGCCCCAGCATTTT. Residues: CASKRGGQPQHF.

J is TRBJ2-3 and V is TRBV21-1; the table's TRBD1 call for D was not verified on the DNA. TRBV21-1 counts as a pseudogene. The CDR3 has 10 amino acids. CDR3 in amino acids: CASSTSTQYF. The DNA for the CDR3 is TGTGCCAGCAGCACATCTACGCAGTATTTT.

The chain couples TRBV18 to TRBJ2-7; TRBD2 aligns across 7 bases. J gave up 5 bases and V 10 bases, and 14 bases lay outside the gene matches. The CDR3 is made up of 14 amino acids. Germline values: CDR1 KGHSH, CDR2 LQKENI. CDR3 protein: CATGFGGILNEQYF. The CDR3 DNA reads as TGTGCCACCGGATTCGGGGGGATTCTGAACGAGCAGTACTTC. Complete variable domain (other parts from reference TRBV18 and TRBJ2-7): NAGVMQNPRHLVRRRGQEARLRCSPMKGHSHVYWYRQLPEEGLKFMVYLQKENIIDESGMPKERFSAEFPKEGPSILRIQQVVRGDSAAYFCATGFGGILNEQYFGPGTRLTVT.

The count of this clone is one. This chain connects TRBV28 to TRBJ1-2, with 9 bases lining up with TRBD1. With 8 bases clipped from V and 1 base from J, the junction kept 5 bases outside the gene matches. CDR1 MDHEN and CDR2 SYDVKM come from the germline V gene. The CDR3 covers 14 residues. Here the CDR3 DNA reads TGTGCCAGCCAGGGGACAGGGTTTAACTATGGCTACACCTTC. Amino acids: CASQGTGFNYGYTF.

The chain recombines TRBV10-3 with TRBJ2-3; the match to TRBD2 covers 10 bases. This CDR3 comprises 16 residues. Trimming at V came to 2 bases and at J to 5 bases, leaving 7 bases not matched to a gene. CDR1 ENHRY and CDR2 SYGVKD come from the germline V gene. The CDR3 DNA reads TGTGCCATCAGTGAGGTTGACGGGACTAGCGTAGATACGCAGTATTTT. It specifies CAISEVDGTSVDTQYF.

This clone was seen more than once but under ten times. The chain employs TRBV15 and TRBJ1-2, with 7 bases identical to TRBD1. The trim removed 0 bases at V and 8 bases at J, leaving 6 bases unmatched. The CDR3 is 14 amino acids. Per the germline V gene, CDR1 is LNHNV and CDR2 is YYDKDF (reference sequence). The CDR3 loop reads CATSRDDRVHGYTF. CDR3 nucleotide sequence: TGTGCCACCAGCAGAGATGACAGGGTCCACGGCTACACCTTC.

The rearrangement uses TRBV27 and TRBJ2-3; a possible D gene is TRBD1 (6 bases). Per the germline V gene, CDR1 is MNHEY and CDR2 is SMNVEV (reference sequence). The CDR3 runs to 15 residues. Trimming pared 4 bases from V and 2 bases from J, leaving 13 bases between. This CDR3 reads CASSSYRATTDTQYF. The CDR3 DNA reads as TGTGCCAGCAGTTCATACAGGGCTACCACAGATACGCAGTATTTT.

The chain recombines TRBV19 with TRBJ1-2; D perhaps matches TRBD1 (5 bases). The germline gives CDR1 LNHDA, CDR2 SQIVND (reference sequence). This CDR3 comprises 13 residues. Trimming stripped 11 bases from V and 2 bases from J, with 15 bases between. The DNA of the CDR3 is TGTGCCTCAACTATGGCAGGGAACTATGGCTACACCTTC. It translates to CASTMAGNYGYTF. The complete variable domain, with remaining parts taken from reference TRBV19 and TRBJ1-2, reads DGGITQSPKYLFRKEGQNVTLSCEQNLNHDAMYWYRQDPGQGLRLIYYSQIVNDFQKGDIAEGYSVSREKKESFPLTVTSAQKNPTAFYLCASTMAGNYGYTFGSGTRLTVV.

The CDR3 coding sequence is TGTGCCAGCCGTCCCCCGGGGGTCTACAATGAGCAGTTCTTC. Translating gives CASRPPGVYNEQFF. The genes are TRBV6-5 and TRBJ2-1, with TRBD2 as a possible D gene (6 bases). This CDR3 contains 14 residues. Germline V gives CDR1 MNHEY, CDR2 SVGAGI. V was cut by 8 bases and J by 3 bases, with 14 bases left in between.